This T cell receptor beta chain was sequenced for a study of shared clonotypes between healthy human individuals. On the study more broadly: Researchers drew samples from two women and three men aged 18 to 49.

In regard to this clone: The antigen remains undetermined.

Profiling relied on immunoSEQ multiplex PCR, and the TCRdb table lists in-frame clones only, not all of them. Of about 800,000 clones in the sample, 90% to 98% were seen once. Germline lookup yields CDR1 MNHEY and CDR2 SMNVEV (reference sequence). CDR3 length: 15 residues. V was clipped by 6 bases and J by 7 bases; unmatched bases: 10. Study findings and constraints: Represented diversity, genetic and exposure-history alike, was limited by few donors. Larger estimated richness was generally seen in naive subsets than in memory subsets.

Naive CD8 populations comprised CD45RO-negative cells positively selected for CCR7, excluding terminally differentiated effector memory CD45RA+ cells. Source material: naive CD8+ T cells sorted from blood. This chain connects TRBV27 to TRBJ2-1, with 9 bases fitting TRBD2. The TCR comes from a man aged 30-40 years in good health. The CDR3 bases are TGTGCCAGCAGGACCAATAGCGGGAGAGGGAATGAGCAGTTCTTC. It codes for CASRTNSGRGNEQFF.